Listed below are T cell receptor beta chains from one sample, sequenced in a study of blood T cell repertoires in COVID-19. Some clones are missing from TCRdb's copy, which holds only in-frame ones; the method was immunoSEQ multiplex PCR. The top ten clones hold roughly 0.83% of a sample with 55,000 to 80,000 clones, roughly 80% of them seen once. Sample: peripheral blood. The receptor set was obtained from a woman in her 70s with acute or convalescent COVID-19. Both conserved end residues are part of each CDR3. A D gene is named only where the DNA matches it firmly. The size entry is marked missing in some rows and otherwise reads once, few, many or a size class.

J gene	CDR3 length	V gene	D gene	clone size	CDR3 protein	CDR3 DNA
TRBJ1-1	13	TRBV3-1/TRBV3-2	-	-	CASSQSANTEAFF	TGTGCCAGCAGCCAAAGCGCAAACACTGAAGCTTTCTTT
TRBJ1-3	15	TRBV11-3	TRBD1	-	CASNLGQAPGNTIYF	TGTGCCAGCAACCTCGGACAGGCGCCTGGAAACACCATATATTTT
TRBJ1-2	15	TRBV9	TRBD1	-	CASSVEGAGGEGYTF	TGTGCCAGCAGCGTAGAAGGGGCAGGGGGCGAAGGCTACACCTTC
TRBJ2-7	15	TRBV7-7	-	-	CASSFGPNPSYEQYF	TGTGCTAGCAGCTTTGGTCCTAATCCCTCCTACGAGCAGTACTTC
TRBJ1-2	15	TRBV5-1	-	-	CASSFTGTTNYGYTF	TGCGCCAGCAGCTTTACCGGGACAACTAACTATGGCTACACCTTC
TRBJ2-2	16	TRBV3-1/TRBV3-2	TRBD2	once	CASSRGLAGSAGELFF	TGTGCCAGCAGCCGGGGACTAGCGGGATCGGCCGGGGAGCTGTTTTTT
TRBJ2-2	15	TRBV3-1/TRBV3-2	TRBD1	-	CASSHTGQSTGELFF	TGTGCCAGCAGCCATACGGGACAGAGTACCGGGGAGCTGTTTTTT
TRBJ2-7	13	TRBV7-2	-	-	CASSLVAGREQYF	TGTGCCAGCAGCTTAGTTGCGGGGCGCGAGCAGTACTTC
TRBJ1-4	16	TRBV4-3	TRBD1	once	CASSQEIGRGVEKLFF	TGCGCCAGCAGCCAAGAAATTGGCAGGGGGGTTGAAAAACTGTTTTTT
TRBJ1-5	15	TRBV3-1/TRBV3-2	-	-	CASSQDGGAGQPQHF	TGTGCCAGCAGCCAAGACGGAGGGGCCGGACAGCCCCAGCATTTT
TRBJ2-3	12	TRBV28	TRBD1	-	CASRQGPDTQYF	TGTGCCAGTCGACAGGGCCCAGATACGCAGTATTTT
TRBJ1-5	15	TRBV19	-	-	CASSIRGEENQPQHF	TGTGCCAGTAGTATACGGGGGGAAGAGAATCAGCCCCAGCATTTT
TRBJ1-2	15	TRBV3-1/TRBV3-2	TRBD1	-	CASSPSPQGYNGYTF	TGTGCCAGCAGCCCTAGCCCACAGGGGTACAATGGCTACACCTTC
TRBJ2-7	15	TRBV6-5	TRBD2	-	CASSSLAGGLGEQYF	TGTGCCAGCAGCTCACTAGCGGGAGGCCTCGGCGAGCAGTACTTC
TRBJ1-1	17	TRBV4-1	TRBD1	-	CASSQGRQGAMNTEAFF	TGCGCCAGCAGCCAAGGCCGACAGGGGGCCATGAACACTGAAGCTTTCTTT
TRBJ2-7	15	TRBV9	TRBD2	-	CASSDPAGVTNEQYF	TGTGCCAGCAGCGACCCGGCGGGAGTAACCAACGAGCAGTACTTC
TRBJ2-5	17	TRBV24-1	TRBD2	-	CATSEFPRTSGTETQYF	TGTGCCACCAGTGAATTTCCTAGGACTAGCGGGACCGAGACCCAGTACTTC
TRBJ2-5	15	TRBV7-8	TRBD1	-	CASSLVVGQPDPQYF	TGTGCCAGCAGCTTAGTAGTGGGACAGCCGGATCCCCAGTACTTC
TRBJ2-1	15	TRBV28	-	-	CASSPGGGAHNEQFF	TGTGCCAGCAGTCCGGGGGGCGGGGCCCACAATGAGCAGTTCTTC